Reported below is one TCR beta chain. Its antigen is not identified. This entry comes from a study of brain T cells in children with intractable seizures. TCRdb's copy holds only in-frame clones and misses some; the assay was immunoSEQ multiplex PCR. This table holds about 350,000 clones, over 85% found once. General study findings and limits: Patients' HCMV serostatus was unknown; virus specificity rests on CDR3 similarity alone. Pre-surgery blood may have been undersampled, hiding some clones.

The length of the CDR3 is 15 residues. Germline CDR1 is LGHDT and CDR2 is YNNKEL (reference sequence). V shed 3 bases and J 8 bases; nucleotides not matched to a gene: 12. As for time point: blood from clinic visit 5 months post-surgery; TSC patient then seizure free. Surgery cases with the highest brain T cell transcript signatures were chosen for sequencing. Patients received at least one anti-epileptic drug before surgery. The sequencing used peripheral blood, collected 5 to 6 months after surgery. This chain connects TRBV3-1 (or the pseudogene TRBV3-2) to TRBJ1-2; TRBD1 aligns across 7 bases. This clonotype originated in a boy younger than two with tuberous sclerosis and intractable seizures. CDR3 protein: CASSQDSRGLYGYTF. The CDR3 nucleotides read TGTGCCAGCAGCCAGGACTCCAGGGGGTTGTACGGCTACACCTTC.